This paragraph reports one TCR beta chain. TCRdb keeps only in-frame clones here, not all; method: immunoSEQ multiplex PCR. In the table there are some 2.4 million clones, over 85% of which are singletons. This CDR3 contains 13 residues. The V gene's germline CDR1 is SGHAT and CDR2 FQNNGV. V gave up 4 bases and J gave up 7 bases, with 10 bases separating them. The record originates from a study of shared clonotypes between healthy human individuals. In the study overall: With ages of 18 to 49, the donors were a couple of women and a few men.

This TCR was sampled from a man aged 18-30 years in good health. Some clones in this sample may be carry-over from other donors' samples. The sample was naive CD4+ T cells from PBMCs. Subset reported: CD45RA+ positively selected. This chain uses TRBV11-2 with TRBJ2-2; D gene uncertain. CDR3 nucleotide sequence: TGTGCCAGCAGCTCCACGAAAGGCGGGGAGCTGTTTTTT. It encodes CASSSTKGGELFF. Variable domain in full (rest from reference TRBV11-2 and TRBJ2-2): EAGVAQSPRYKIIEKRQSVAFWCNPISGHATLYWYQQILGQGPKLLIQFQNNGVVDDSQLPKDRFSAERLKGVDSTLKIQPAKLEDSAVYLCASSSTKGGELFFGEGSRLTVL.